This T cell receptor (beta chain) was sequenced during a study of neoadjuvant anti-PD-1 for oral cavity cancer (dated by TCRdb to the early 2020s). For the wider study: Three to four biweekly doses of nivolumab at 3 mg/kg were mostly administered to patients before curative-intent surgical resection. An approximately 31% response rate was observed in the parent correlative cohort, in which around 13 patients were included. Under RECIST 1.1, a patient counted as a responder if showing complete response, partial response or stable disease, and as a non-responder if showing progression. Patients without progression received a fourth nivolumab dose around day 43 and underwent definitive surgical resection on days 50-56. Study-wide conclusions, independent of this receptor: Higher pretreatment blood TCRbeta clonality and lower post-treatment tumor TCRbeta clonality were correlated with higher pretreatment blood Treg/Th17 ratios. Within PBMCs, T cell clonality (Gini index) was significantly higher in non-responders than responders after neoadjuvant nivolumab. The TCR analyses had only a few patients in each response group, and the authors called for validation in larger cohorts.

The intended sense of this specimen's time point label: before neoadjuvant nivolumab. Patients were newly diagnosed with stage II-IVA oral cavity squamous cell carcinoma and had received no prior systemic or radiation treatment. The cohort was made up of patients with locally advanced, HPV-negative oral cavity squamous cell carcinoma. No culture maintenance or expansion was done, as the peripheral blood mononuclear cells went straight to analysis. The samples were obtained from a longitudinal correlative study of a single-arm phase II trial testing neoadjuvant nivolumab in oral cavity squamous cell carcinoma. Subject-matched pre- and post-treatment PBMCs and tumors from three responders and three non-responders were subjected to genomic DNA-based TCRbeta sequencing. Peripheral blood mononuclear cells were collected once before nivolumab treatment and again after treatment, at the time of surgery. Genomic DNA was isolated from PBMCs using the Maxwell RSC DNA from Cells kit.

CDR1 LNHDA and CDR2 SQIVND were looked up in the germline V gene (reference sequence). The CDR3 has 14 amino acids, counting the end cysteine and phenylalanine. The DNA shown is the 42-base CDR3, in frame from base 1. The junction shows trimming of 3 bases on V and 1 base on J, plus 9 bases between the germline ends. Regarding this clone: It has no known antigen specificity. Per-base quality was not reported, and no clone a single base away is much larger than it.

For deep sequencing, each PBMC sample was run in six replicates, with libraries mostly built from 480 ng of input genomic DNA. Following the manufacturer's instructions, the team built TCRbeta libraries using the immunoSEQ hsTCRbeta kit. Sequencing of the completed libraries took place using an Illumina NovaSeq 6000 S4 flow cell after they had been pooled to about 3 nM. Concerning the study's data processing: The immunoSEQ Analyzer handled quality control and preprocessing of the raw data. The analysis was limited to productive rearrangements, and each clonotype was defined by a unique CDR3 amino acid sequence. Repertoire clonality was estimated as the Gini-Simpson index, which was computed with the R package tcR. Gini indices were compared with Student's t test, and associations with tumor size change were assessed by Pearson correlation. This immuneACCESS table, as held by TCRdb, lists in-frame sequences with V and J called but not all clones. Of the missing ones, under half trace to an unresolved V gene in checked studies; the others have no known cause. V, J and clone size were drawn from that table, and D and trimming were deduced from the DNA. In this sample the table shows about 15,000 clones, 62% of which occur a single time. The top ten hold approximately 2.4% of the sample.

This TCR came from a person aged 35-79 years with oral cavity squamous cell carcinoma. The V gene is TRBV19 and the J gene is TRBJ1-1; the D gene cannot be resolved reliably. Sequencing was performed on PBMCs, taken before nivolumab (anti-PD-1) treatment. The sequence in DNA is TGTGCCAGTAGTATGAACCCCGAGAACACTGAAGCTTTCTTT. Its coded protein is CASSMNPENTEAFF.